Listed below are T cell receptor beta chains from one sample, sequenced in a study of OX40 agonist ivuxolimab in advanced cancers. Here immunoSEQ multiplex PCR was the method, and the copy in TCRdb shows in-frame clones only, minus some. Among about 5,800 clones listed, roughly four fifths were seen once. This specimen was CD4+ or CD8+ T cells sorted from blood, taken in a trial of the OX40 agonist ivuxolimab. Receptors were obtained from an adult with an advanced solid tumor such as melanoma, head and neck, liver or kidney cancer. CDR3s include the opening cysteine and the closing phenylalanine or tryptophan. A D gene is named only where the DNA matches it firmly. The size entry is marked missing in some rows and otherwise reads once, few, many or a size class.

d_call: TRBD2; j_call: TRBJ2-2; clone_size: NA; v_call: TRBV13; cdr3_nt: TGTGCCAGCAGCCCCCCCAGCGGGGGGACCGGGGAGCTGTTTTTT; cdr3_aa: CASSPPSGGTGELFF
d_call: TRBD2; j_call: TRBJ2-3; clone_size: once; v_call: TRBV19; cdr3_nt: TGTGCCAGTAGTATCCCTGGGCTAGCGGGCCGCACAGATACGCAGTATTTT; cdr3_aa: CASSIPGLAGRTDTQYF
d_call: NA; j_call: TRBJ2-7; clone_size: NA; v_call: TRBV9; cdr3_nt: TGTGCCAGCAGCGCCGACGGGGGAACCTACGAGCAGTACTTC; cdr3_aa: CASSADGGTYEQYF
d_call: NA; j_call: TRBJ1-5; clone_size: once; v_call: TRBV4-1; cdr3_nt: TGCGCCAGCAGCCAAGAGAGGGCTAATCAGCCCCAGCATTTT; cdr3_aa: CASSQERANQPQHF
d_call: NA; j_call: TRBJ1-2; clone_size: NA; v_call: TRBV5-1; cdr3_nt: TGCGCCAGCAGCTTGCTGACAGAGAACTATGGCTACACCTTC; cdr3_aa: CASSLLTENYGYTF
d_call: TRBD2; j_call: TRBJ2-1; clone_size: NA; v_call: TRBV5-1; cdr3_nt: TGCGCCAGCAGCTTGGTTATGGTAGCGGGAGGCCCCAGCTCCTACAATGAGCAGTTCTTC; cdr3_aa: CASSLVMVAGGPSSYNEQFF
d_call: NA; j_call: TRBJ1-5; clone_size: NA; v_call: TRBV27; cdr3_nt: TGTGCCAGCAGCACAAATAGCAATCAGCCCCAGCATTTT; cdr3_aa: CASSTNSNQPQHF
d_call: TRBD1; j_call: TRBJ2-6; clone_size: NA; v_call: TRBV9; cdr3_nt: TGTGCCAGCAGCGTAGAAGGGGGCGCTTGGGCCAACGTCCTGACTTTC; cdr3_aa: CASSVEGGAWANVLTF
d_call: TRBD1; j_call: TRBJ1-1; clone_size: NA; v_call: TRBV28; cdr3_nt: TGTGCCAGCAGTTCGGGACAGTTTGAAGCTTTCTTT; cdr3_aa: CASSSGQFEAFF
d_call: NA; j_call: TRBJ2-3; clone_size: once; v_call: TRBV27; cdr3_nt: TGTGCCAGCAGTTTATCGGCGACTGGGAGGGATACGCAGTATTTT; cdr3_aa: CASSLSATGRDTQYF
d_call: NA; j_call: TRBJ2-7; clone_size: NA; v_call: TRBV7-8; cdr3_nt: TGTGCCAGCAGCTTAGATCAGGACGAGCAGTACTTC; cdr3_aa: CASSLDQDEQYF
d_call: TRBD1; j_call: TRBJ2-7; clone_size: NA; v_call: TRBV11-2; cdr3_nt: TGTGCCAGCAGCTCCGGGACAGAAGAGCAGTACTTC; cdr3_aa: CASSSGTEEQYF
d_call: NA; j_call: TRBJ2-2; clone_size: NA; v_call: TRBV19; cdr3_nt: TGTGCCAGTAGTATAGCGGCAGGCACGAACACCGGGGAGCTGTTTTTT; cdr3_aa: CASSIAAGTNTGELFF
d_call: NA; j_call: TRBJ1-5; clone_size: NA; v_call: TRBV2; cdr3_nt: TGTGCCAGCAGTGTCGTAGGGATGGGTCAGCCCCAGCATTTT; cdr3_aa: CASSVVGMGQPQHF
d_call: NA; j_call: TRBJ1-1; clone_size: NA; v_call: TRBV2; cdr3_nt: TGTGCCAGCAGTGAAGCTCCGACACCCAACACTGAAGCTTTCTTT; cdr3_aa: CASSEAPTPNTEAFF
d_call: NA; j_call: TRBJ1-2; clone_size: NA; v_call: TRBV21-1; cdr3_nt: TGTGCCAGCAGCAAAGAAGACAGGAACTATGGCTACACCTTC; cdr3_aa: CASSKEDRNYGYTF
d_call: TRBD2; j_call: TRBJ2-2; clone_size: once; v_call: TRBV27; cdr3_nt: TGTGCCAGCAGTCACAATGGGGCGGGAGTTACCGGGGAGCTGTTTTTT; cdr3_aa: CASSHNGAGVTGELFF
d_call: NA; j_call: TRBJ1-4; clone_size: NA; v_call: TRBV29-1; cdr3_nt: TGCAGCGCATGGGAATCTAATGAAAAACTGTTTTTT; cdr3_aa: CSAWESNEKLFF
d_call: NA; j_call: TRBJ2-7; clone_size: NA; v_call: TRBV5-6; cdr3_nt: TGTGCCAGCAGCTGGGCCCCTAACTACGAGCAGTACTTC; cdr3_aa: CASSWAPNYEQYF
d_call: NA; j_call: TRBJ1-2; clone_size: NA; v_call: TRBV2; cdr3_nt: TGTGCCAGCAGCCCCTCCCCCCGGAATAACTATGGCTACACCTTC; cdr3_aa: CASSPSPRNNYGYTF
d_call: NA; j_call: TRBJ2-2; clone_size: NA; v_call: TRBV6-5; cdr3_nt: TGTGCCAGCAGTTTCTACCCAGGTGCCGGGGAGCTGTTTTTT; cdr3_aa: CASSFYPGAGELFF
d_call: NA; j_call: TRBJ1-3; clone_size: NA; v_call: TRBV4-1; cdr3_nt: TGCGCCAGCAGCCAAGATCCAGACTCTGGAAACACCATATATTTT; cdr3_aa: CASSQDPDSGNTIYF
d_call: TRBD2; j_call: TRBJ2-1; clone_size: NA; v_call: TRBV10-2; cdr3_nt: TGCGCCAGCAGGGGGACTACAGCCTACAATGAGCAGTTCTTC; cdr3_aa: CASRGTTAYNEQFF
d_call: TRBD1; j_call: TRBJ2-7; clone_size: NA; v_call: TRBV7-9; cdr3_nt: TGTGCCAGCAGCTTGCCGGGACAGGGGTTCCACGAGCAGTACTTC; cdr3_aa: CASSLPGQGFHEQYF
d_call: NA; j_call: TRBJ2-7; clone_size: NA; v_call: TRBV9; cdr3_nt: TGTGCCAGCAGCTCCCCGGGGGAATCCTACGAGCAGTACTTC; cdr3_aa: CASSSPGESYEQYF
d_call: TRBD2; j_call: TRBJ2-7; clone_size: NA; v_call: TRBV7-9; cdr3_nt: TGTGCCAGCAGCTTAATTAGCGGGGTTCTAGCCGAGCAGTACTTC; cdr3_aa: CASSLISGVLAEQYF
d_call: NA; j_call: TRBJ1-6; clone_size: NA; v_call: TRBV11-2; cdr3_nt: TGTGCCAGCAGCTCCCGACACCACTCCTATAATTCACCCCTCCACTTT; cdr3_aa: CASSSRHHSYNSPLHF